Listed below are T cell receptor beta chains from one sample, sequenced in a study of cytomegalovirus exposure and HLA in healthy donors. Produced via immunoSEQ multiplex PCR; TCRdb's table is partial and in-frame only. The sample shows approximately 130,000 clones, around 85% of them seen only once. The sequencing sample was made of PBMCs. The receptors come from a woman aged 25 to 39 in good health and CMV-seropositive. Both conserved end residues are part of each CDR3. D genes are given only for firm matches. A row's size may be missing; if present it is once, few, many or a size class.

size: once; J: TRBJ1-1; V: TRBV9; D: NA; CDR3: CASSVVGAGAEAFF; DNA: TGTGCCAGCAGCGTAGTAGGGGCCGGAGCTGAAGCTTTCTTT
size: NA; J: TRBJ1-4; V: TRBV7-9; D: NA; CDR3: CASSWWTATNEKLFF; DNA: TGTGCCAGCAGCTGGTGGACAGCAACTAATGAAAAACTGTTTTTT
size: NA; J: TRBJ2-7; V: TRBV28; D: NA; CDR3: CASSYRISEQYF; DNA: TGTGCCAGCAGTTACAGGATTTCCGAGCAGTACTTC
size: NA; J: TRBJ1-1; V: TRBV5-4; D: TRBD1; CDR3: CASTGGTGGTVEAFF; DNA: TGTGCCAGCACTGGAGGGACAGGGGGCACCGTTGAAGCTTTCTTT
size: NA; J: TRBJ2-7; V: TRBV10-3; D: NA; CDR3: CAISPGLTQTYEQYF; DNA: TGTGCCATCAGCCCGGGACTGACGCAAACCTACGAGCAGTACTTC
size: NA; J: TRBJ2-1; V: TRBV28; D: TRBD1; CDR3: CASSSSGTGSRSNEQFF; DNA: TGTGCCAGCAGTTCGTCCGGGACAGGGAGTAGAAGCAATGAGCAGTTCTTC
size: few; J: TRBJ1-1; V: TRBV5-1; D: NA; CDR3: CASSLAQMNTEAFF; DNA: TGCGCCAGCAGCTTGGCCCAGATGAACACTGAAGCTTTCTTT
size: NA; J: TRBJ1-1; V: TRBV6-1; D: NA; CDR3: CASSTVNTEAFF; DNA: TGTGCCAGCAGCACAGTAAACACTGAAGCTTTCTTT
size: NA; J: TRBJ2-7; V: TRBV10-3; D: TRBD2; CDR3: CAIKGSRGGDEQYF; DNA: TGTGCCATCAAGGGCTCTCGCGGGGGGGACGAGCAGTACTTC
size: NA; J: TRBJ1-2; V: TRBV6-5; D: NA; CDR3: CASSRSQNYGYTF; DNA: TGTGCCAGCAGTCGGTCCCAAAACTATGGCTACACCTTC
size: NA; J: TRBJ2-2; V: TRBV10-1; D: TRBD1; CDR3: CASSSRLWTGPPGNTGELFF; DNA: TGCGCCAGCAGTTCACGACTTTGGACAGGGCCCCCGGGGAACACCGGGGAGCTGTTTTTT
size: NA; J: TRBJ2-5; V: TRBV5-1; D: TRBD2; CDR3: CASSLTSGIGETQYF; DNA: TGCGCCAGCAGCTTAACTAGCGGGATCGGAGAGACCCAGTACTTC
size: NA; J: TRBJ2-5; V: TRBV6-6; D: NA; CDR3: CASGGETQYF; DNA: TGTGCCAGCGGGGGGGAGACCCAGTACTTC
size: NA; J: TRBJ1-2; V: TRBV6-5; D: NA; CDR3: CASSYSTGNYGYTF; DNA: TGTGCCAGCAGTTACTCGACGGGAAACTATGGCTACACCTTC
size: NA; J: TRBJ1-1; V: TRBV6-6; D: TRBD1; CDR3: CASSPGTGLLGTEAFF; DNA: TGTGCCAGCAGCCCCGGGACAGGGCTCCTGGGTACTGAAGCTTTCTTT